The rows below give T cell receptor beta chains drawn from one sample of a study of blood T cell repertoires in COVID-19. The method was immunoSEQ multiplex PCR; TCRdb's version includes in-frame clones alone and lacks a portion of them. The sample has roughly 330,000 clones, 65% to 85% seen once; the top ten hold roughly 1.2%. Material: peripheral blood. Source of these receptors: a woman aged 45-65 years with acute or convalescent COVID-19. The CDR3 runs from the conserved cysteine through the conserved F or W. The order of the fields is clone size, D gene, J gene, V gene, CDR3 DNA, CDR3 protein. The D gene is left open where the match is weak. The size entry is marked missing in some rows and otherwise reads once, few, many or a size class.

>-|-|TRBJ2-3|TRBV6-5
TGTGCCAGCAAAAAACTAGGTCCAGATACGCAGTATTTT
CASKKLGPDTQYF
>-|TRBD1|TRBJ1-5|TRBV24-1
TGTGCCACCAGTGAAACGACAGGGGGGGGCAATCAGCCCCAGCATTTT
CATSETTGGGNQPQHF
>-|-|TRBJ1-6|TRBV12-3/TRBV12-4
TGTGCCAGCAGTTTACAGGGTAATTCACCCCTCCACTTT
CASSLQGNSPLHF
>-|-|TRBJ2-2|TRBV30
TGTGCCTGGAGTGTAGACCAGGGGCACCTGACAGGCGGGGAGCTGTTTTTT
CAWSVDQGHLTGGELFF
>once|TRBD1|TRBJ2-1|TRBV7-2
TGTGCCAGCAGCTTAGGACAGGGTCAGTACAATGAGCAGTTCTTC
CASSLGQGQYNEQFF
>once|-|TRBJ1-1|TRBV5-4
TGTGCCAGCAGTTCCACAGGGACGGGGAACACTGAAGCTTTCTTT
CASSSTGTGNTEAFF
>-|TRBD2|TRBJ2-1|TRBV6-5
TGTGCCAGCAGCCTGGGACTAGCGGGAACTGAGCAGTTCTTC
CASSLGLAGTEQFF
>-|-|TRBJ1-2|TRBV27
TGTGCCACCTGGAGCGGCGGGGATGGCTACACCTTC
CATWSGGDGYTF
>-|TRBD1|TRBJ2-3|TRBV19
TGTGCCAGTAGTGTGGGACAGGGGACAGATACGCAGTATTTT
CASSVGQGTDTQYF
>-|-|TRBJ2-3|TRBV12-3/TRBV12-4
TGTGCCAGCAGCACGAGAGGCACAGATACGCAGTATTTT
CASSTRGTDTQYF
>-|-|TRBJ2-1|TRBV3-1/TRBV3-2
TGTGCCAGCAGCCTATATAGCGGTCCTTACAATGAGCAGTTCTTC
CASSLYSGPYNEQFF
>-|TRBD1|TRBJ1-4|TRBV7-9
TGTGCCAGCAGCCCTGACAGGGTATTAAGTGAAAAACTGTTTTTT
CASSPDRVLSEKLFF
>few|TRBD1|TRBJ2-2|TRBV11-2
TGTGCCAGCAGCCCGACAGGGGATCTCACCGGGGAGCTGTTTTTT
CASSPTGDLTGELFF
>few|-|TRBJ1-2|TRBV4-1
TGCGCCAGCAGCCAGGGAGCTAACTATGGCTACACCTTC
CASSQGANYGYTF
>-|TRBD1|TRBJ1-2|TRBV2
TGTGCCAGCAGATCGACAGGGGGCGCCGGTGGCTACACCTTC
CASRSTGGAGGYTF
>-|-|TRBJ1-3|TRBV10-3
TGTGCCATCAGTGACGTGGGCGCGGGGGGAAACACCATATATTTT
CAISDVGAGGNTIYF
>-|TRBD1|TRBJ2-1|TRBV27
TGTGCCAGCAGGAAATCGGGACAGATTTACAATGAGCAGTTCTTC
CASRKSGQIYNEQFF
>-|TRBD1|TRBJ1-2|TRBV29-1
TGCAGCACCGAAGACAGGGGGAATGGTGGCTACACCTTC
CSTEDRGNGGYTF
>-|-|TRBJ2-7|TRBV27
TGTGCCAGCAGTTTAACGGCTAGCTACTACGAGCAGTACTTC
CASSLTASYYEQYF
>-|-|TRBJ2-5|TRBV30
TGTGCCTGGAGTACGATCGGGGAGACCCAGTACTTC
CAWSTIGETQYF
>-|TRBD2|TRBJ2-5|TRBV4-2
TGTGCCAGCAGCCATGAACTAGCGGGAAGGGGAGAGACCCAGTACTTC
CASSHELAGRGETQYF
>-|-|TRBJ1-5|TRBV14
TGTGCCAGCAGCCAGACGGCCGGGGGCAATCAGCCCCAGCATTTT
CASSQTAGGNQPQHF
>-|TRBD1|TRBJ1-2|TRBV2
TGTGCCAGCAGGGACAGGGGGCGAGGCTACACCTTC
CASRDRGRGYTF
>-|-|TRBJ1-2|TRBV14
TGTGCCAGCAGCCAAGGAATACGGTCTAGGAACAGCTACACCTTC
CASSQGIRSRNSYTF
>once|TRBD1|TRBJ2-2|TRBV10-1
TGCGCCAGCAGGAAAGAGACAGGGGCGAACACCGGGGAGCTGTTTTTT
CASRKETGANTGELFF
>-|-|TRBJ1-1|TRBV5-1
TGCGCCAGCAGCTTGGCCACGGGAAACACTGAAGCTTTCTTT
CASSLATGNTEAFF
>many|-|TRBJ1-1|TRBV5-1
TGCGCCAGCAGCCAGAACATGAACACTGAAGCTTTCTTT
CASSQNMNTEAFF
>-|-|TRBJ2-2|TRBV7-2
TGTGCCAGCAGCTCCATCGAGGCGGAGGAGCTGTTTTTT
CASSSIEAEELFF
>-|-|TRBJ2-7|TRBV30
TGTGCCTGGAGTGTGAAAAGGACTCTCTACGAGCAGTACTTC
CAWSVKRTLYEQYF
>-|TRBD1|TRBJ2-2|TRBV5-6
TGTGCCAGCAGCTGGGGACAGGGCAACACCGGGGAGCTGTTTTTT
CASSWGQGNTGELFF
>-|-|TRBJ1-3|TRBV3-1/TRBV3-2
TGTGCCAGCAGCCAGGACAGTTCCTCTGGAAACACCATATATTTT
CASSQDSSSGNTIYF